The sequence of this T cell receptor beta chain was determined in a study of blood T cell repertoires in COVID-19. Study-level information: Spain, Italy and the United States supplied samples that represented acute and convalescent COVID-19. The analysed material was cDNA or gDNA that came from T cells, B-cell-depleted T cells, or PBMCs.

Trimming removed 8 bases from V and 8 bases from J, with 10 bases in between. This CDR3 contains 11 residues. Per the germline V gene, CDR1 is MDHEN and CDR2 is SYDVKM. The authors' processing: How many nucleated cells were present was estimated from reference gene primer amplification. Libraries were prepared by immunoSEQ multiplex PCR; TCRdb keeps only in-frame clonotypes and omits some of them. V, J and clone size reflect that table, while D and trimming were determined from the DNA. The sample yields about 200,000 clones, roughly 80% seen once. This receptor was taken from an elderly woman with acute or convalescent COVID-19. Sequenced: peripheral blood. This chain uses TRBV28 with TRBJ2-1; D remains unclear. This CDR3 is CASRWSDEQFF. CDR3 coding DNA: TGTGCCAGCCGTTGGAGCGATGAGCAGTTCTTC.